These 30 T cell receptor beta chains came from one sample sequenced in a study of shared clonotypes between healthy human individuals. Some clones are missing from TCRdb's copy, which holds only in-frame ones; the method was immunoSEQ multiplex PCR. The data contain over 2 million clones, just under 95% of them seen just once; the ten biggest clones take up about 0.41%. The sample consisted of naive CD4+ T cells from PBMCs. Documented subset: CD45RA+ positively selected. These receptors were taken from a man between 18 and 35 years old in good health. Some clones in this sample may be carry-over from other donors' samples.

The chain has TRBV7-3 and TRBJ2-7, with 7 bases aligning to TRBD2. This CDR3 has 14 residues. Germline V gene data show CDR1 as SGHTA and CDR2 as FQGTGA. Trimming removed 4 bases from V and 6 bases from J; junction bases left unmatched: 9. CDR3 protein: CASSSGDYVLEQYF. The DNA of the CDR3 is TGTGCCAGCAGCTCCGGGGACTATGTTCTCGAGCAGTACTTC.

This rearrangement joins TRBV5-5 to TRBJ2-2; either TRBD1 or TRBD2 may supply D (6 bases each). Deletions cut 4 bases from V and 1 base from J, with 14 bases between. Germline CDR1 reads SGHKS; CDR2 reads YYEKEE (reference sequence). This CDR3 is built from 16 residues. CDR3 DNA sequence: TGTGCCAGCAGCCCCCATGGAGGGGGGAACACCGGGGAGCTGTTTTTT. This translates into CASSPHGGGNTGELFF.

The V call is TRBV19, the J call TRBJ2-3; D call uncertain. This CDR3 contains 12 residues. Germline V gene lookup returns CDR1 LNHDA and CDR2 SQIVND (reference sequence). Trimming shortened V by 9 bases and J by 8 bases, and 15 bases separated the two germline ends. The CDR3 sequence: CASGGFQATQYF. Here the CDR3 DNA reads TGTGCCAGCGGCGGATTCCAGGCTACGCAGTATTTT.

This clone was observed a single time. V gene TRBV6-6 combines with J gene TRBJ2-3; a possible D gene is TRBD2 (6 bases). The CDR3 runs 16 residues. V was trimmed by 2 bases and J by 5 bases, leaving 17 bases between them. Germline CDR1 MNHNY, CDR2 SVGAGI (reference sequence). The CDR3 spells CASSYRGLANGDTQYF. Here the CDR3 DNA reads TGTGCCAGCAGTTACCGGGGTCTAGCGAATGGAGATACGCAGTATTTT.

J is TRBJ2-5 and V is TRBV30, with a possible D match to TRBD2 (6 bases). The CDR3 has 17 amino acids. Trimming took 3 bases from V and 1 from J, leaving 21 bases between them. In germline, CDR1 is GTSNPN, CDR2 SVGIG (reference sequence). CDR3 coding DNA: TGTGCCTGGAGAATCTCCCGCCGTAGCGGAAGCCAAGAGACCCAGTACTTC. This translates into CAWRISRRSGSQETQYF. The full variable domain, rest sourced from reference TRBV30 and TRBJ2-5, is SQTIHQWPATLVQPVGSPLSLECTVEGTSNPNLYWYRQAAGRGLQLLFYSVGIGQISSEVPQNLSASRPQDRQFILSSKKLLLSDSGFYLCAWRISRRSGSQETQYFGPGTRLLVL.

The chain has TRBV29-1 and TRBJ2-1; 16 nucleotides match TRBD2. V trimming: 6 bases; J trimming: 0 bases; junction bases outside the gene matches: 11. CDR3 size: 19 residues. Germline V gene data show CDR1 as SQVTM and CDR2 as ANQGSEA. CDR3 sequence: CSVAGTSGRGTYSYNEQFF. In DNA form, the CDR3 reads TGCAGCGTAGCCGGGACTAGCGGGAGGGGAACTTACTCCTACAATGAGCAGTTCTTC.

This clone occurred once. The germline gene is not matched at one end of the junction; a read error may be the cause. V usage is TRBV6-5 and J usage is TRBJ2-7, with D possibly being TRBD1 or TRBD2 (5 bases each). Germline CDR1 is MNHEY and CDR2 is SVGAGI. There are 13 residues in the CDR3. Here the CDR3 reads CASRAAGPGPQYF. For the CDR3, the DNA is TGTGCCAGCAGGGCCGCAGGACCGGGACCTCAGTATTTC.

A word on this clone: At the DNA level, this CDR3 is encoded by other sequences in the same sample as well. This chain connects TRBV5-1 to TRBJ2-3, with 10 nucleotides matching TRBD1. CDR3 size: 14 residues. The V gene end was trimmed by 3 bases and the J gene end by 3 bases; junction bases not matched to a gene: 1. Germline values: CDR1 SGHRS, CDR2 YFSETQ. CDR3 region: CASSSGQGTDTQYF. CDR3 nucleotides: TGCGCCAGCAGCTCGGGACAGGGGACAGATACGCAGTATTTT.

The table lists this clone with a count of one. The rearrangement uses TRBV10-1 and TRBJ2-5; 8 nucleotides agree with TRBD2. This CDR3 has 15 amino acids. Germline loops: CDR1 WNHNN, CDR2 SYGVQD (reference sequence). The ends lost 2 bases at V and 9 bases at J; junction bases unmatched: 11. CDR3 in amino acids: CASSEGSGGRGAQYF. CDR3 nucleotides: TGCGCCAGCAGTGAGGGTAGCGGAGGGCGGGGGGCCCAGTACTTC.

The rearrangement uses TRBV7-3 and TRBJ2-7; D call uncertain. CDR3 length: 14 amino acids. Trimming cost V 2 bases and J 5 bases, with 13 bases left between them. Germline CDR1 SGHTA, CDR2 FQGTGA. This CDR3 reads CASSLGQSPDEQYF. DNA for the CDR3: TGTGCCAGCAGCTTAGGTCAGAGTCCCGACGAGCAGTACTTC.

The chain is built from TRBV18 and TRBJ2-3, with 8 bases matching TRBD1. Trimming at V came to 6 bases and at J to 2 bases, leaving 7 bases not matched to a gene. The CDR3 length is 15 residues. The germline V gene encodes CDR1 KGHSH and CDR2 LQKENI. CDR3 DNA sequence: TGTGCCAGCTCCCTCGGGACAGGAGTCACAGATACGCAGTATTTT. Translated: CASSLGTGVTDTQYF.

Concerning this clone itself: This sample includes further DNA sequences coding for the same CDR3. The V and J genes are TRBV18 and TRBJ2-7; D assignment may be TRBD1 or TRBD2 (5 bases each). The CDR3 has 13 amino acids. CDR1 and CDR2 (germline): KGHSH, LQKENI. Trimming took 0 bases from V and 4 from J, leaving 7 bases between them. The CDR3 DNA reads TGTGCCAGCTCACCACCGGGACCTTACGAGCAGTACTTC. Translated, it gives CASSPPGPYEQYF.

The DNA of the CDR3 is TGTGCCAGCAGCCGACGACAGGGACCCTACGAGCAGTACTTC. It specifies CASSRRQGPYEQYF. The V call is TRBV7-3, the J call TRBJ2-7; 7 nucleotides agree with TRBD1. CDR1 is SGHTA and CDR2 is FQGTGA in the germline V gene. Trimming removed 5 bases from V and 2 bases from J; junction bases left unmatched: 6. This CDR3 contains 14 residues.

In this sample, this clone turned up once. The chain is built from TRBV27 and TRBJ2-2; TRBD1 might be the D (5 bases). This CDR3 is 16 amino acids long. Trimming took off 6 bases at V and 4 bases at J, with 18 bases between the two ends. The germline gives CDR1 MNHEY, CDR2 SMNVEV (reference sequence). CDR3 residues: CASSRPVLGRTGELFF. The CDR3 DNA reads TGTGCCAGCAGCCGTCCAGTGCTGGGGCGCACCGGGGAGCTGTTTTTT.

The chain employs TRBV10-3 and TRBJ2-7; TRBD2 matches at 12 bases. CDR3 length: 18 residues. The germline gives CDR1 ENHRY, CDR2 SYGVKD. After removal of 6 bases from V and 0 bases from J, the junction contained 12 bases not matched to a gene. CDR3 DNA sequence: TGTGCCATCAGGGACGGGACTAGCGGGTTCTACAGCTCCTACGAGCAGTACTTC. Protein product: CAIRDGTSGFYSSYEQYF.

The chain joins TRBV2 to TRBJ2-7, with 7 bases lining up with TRBD1. Unmatched junction bases numbered 2, after V lost 2 bases and J lost 1 base. Germline V gene sequence: CDR1 SNHLY, CDR2 FYNNEI. The CDR3 has 14 amino acids. CDR3 DNA sequence: TGTGCCAGCAGTGAAAACAGGGGATCCTACGAGCAGTACTTC. Residues: CASSENRGSYEQYF.

CDR3 protein: CASNRQGLNTGELFF. As DNA, the CDR3 is TGTGCCAGCAATAGACAGGGGTTAAACACCGGGGAGCTGTTTTTT. The chain links TRBV6-5 to TRBJ2-2; 8 nucleotides match TRBD1. Losses at the gene ends were 7 bases for V and 2 bases for J; bases not matched to a gene: 6. This CDR3 region has 15 residues. Germline values: CDR1 MNHEY, CDR2 SVGAGI.

The chain employs TRBV10-3 and TRBJ2-7, with 8 bases aligning to TRBD2. CDR3 length: 14 residues. The J segment lost 7 bases and the V segment lost 4 bases, leaving 9 bases of the junction unmatched. The germline CDR1 and CDR2 sequences are ENHRY and SYGVKD. The CDR3 protein is CAISGERGPYEQYF. The CDR3 nucleotides read TGTGCCATCAGTGGCGAGCGGGGGCCGTATGAGCAGTACTTC.

As for this clone: The sample carries other DNA sequences with the same CDR3. The chain employs TRBV20-1 and TRBJ2-5; D unclear. Per germline, CDR1 DFQATT and CDR2 SNEGSKA (reference sequence). The CDR3 length is 10 residues. V lost 4 bases to trimming and J lost 4 bases, with 4 bases between them. The CDR3 DNA is TGCAGTGCTACTAGAGAGACCCAGTACTTC. This gives the protein CSATRETQYF.

The chain has TRBV6-6 and TRBJ1-6; D unresolved. V was pared by 4 bases and J by 12 bases, with 4 bases between. The CDR3 covers 10 residues. Germline loops: CDR1 MNHNY, CDR2 SVGAGI (reference sequence). The CDR3 reads CASSLIPLHF. In DNA, the CDR3 is TGTGCCAGCAGTTTGATACCCCTCCACTTT.

This chain links TRBV18 with TRBJ1-1; D call uncertain. Trimming removed 2 bases from V and 1 base from J, with 8 bases in between. This CDR3 region has 14 residues. The germline CDR1 and CDR2 sequences are KGHSH and LQKENI. The CDR3 DNA reads as TGTGCCAGCTCACCAGCCGCAGGGAACACTGAAGCTTTCTTT. Translation gives CASSPAAGNTEAFF.

DNA of the CDR3: TGTGCCAGCAGTGAACCCAGGGGCGAGGACACTGAAGCTTTCTTT. Amino acids: CASSEPRGEDTEAFF. The chain joins TRBV6-1 to TRBJ1-1; TRBD1 is a possible D gene (6 bases). Trimming stripped 2 bases from V and 3 bases from J, with 13 bases between. Germline V gives CDR1 MNHNS, CDR2 SASEGT. The CDR3 is 15 amino acids.

The genes are TRBV27 and TRBJ1-1; possibly TRBD1 for D (6 bases). Germline V gene data show CDR1 as MNHEY and CDR2 as SMNVEV (reference sequence). CDR3 length: 15 residues. V was cut by 7 bases and J by 1 base, with 16 bases left in between. CDR3 in DNA: TGTGCCAGCACCAATCTGGGGGGGCCGAACACTGAAGCTTTCTTT. Protein sequence: CASTNLGGPNTEAFF.

The rearrangement joins TRBV11-2 to TRBJ2-7; D gene uncertain. Looked up from germline, CDR1 is SGHAT and CDR2 is FQNNGV. This CDR3 is built from 13 residues. The germline V and J ends were trimmed by 5 bases and 0 bases, with 8 bases remaining between them. The CDR3 is CASSPAGSYEQYF. Written as DNA, the CDR3 is TGTGCCAGCAGCCCTGCAGGCTCCTACGAGCAGTACTTC.

The chain is built from TRBV4-3 and TRBJ2-2; D remains ambiguous. This CDR3 is 16 amino acids long. Germline assignment: CDR1 LGHNA and CDR2 YSLEER. The germline V and J ends were trimmed by 4 bases and 5 bases, with 17 bases remaining between them. Here the CDR3 reads CASSLPTPTSTGELFF. CDR3 bases: TGCGCCAGCAGCCTTCCCACTCCGACTTCGACCGGGGAGCTGTTTTTT.

On this clone itself: The sample contains more than one DNA sequence encoding this CDR3. This chain uses TRBV9 with TRBJ2-3; 8 bases are a match to TRBD2. There are 14 residues in the CDR3. V trimming: 3 bases; J trimming: 1 base; junction bases outside the gene matches: 1. CDR1 SGDLS and CDR2 YYNGEE come from the germline V gene. The CDR3 protein is CASSAGLGTDTQYF. The CDR3 nucleotides read TGTGCCAGCAGCGCGGGACTAGGCACAGATACGCAGTATTTT.

This clone has a single count. The V call is TRBV28, the J call TRBJ2-7, with D possibly TRBD1 on 6 matching bases. V was cut by 4 bases and J by 6 bases, with 16 bases left in between. The CDR3 consists of 14 residues. Germline V gene lookup returns CDR1 MDHEN and CDR2 SYDVKM. This CDR3 reads CASSSRQVVVEQYF. The CDR3 region has the DNA TGTGCCAGCAGTTCCCGACAGGTTGTAGTCGAGCAGTACTTC.

The V call is TRBV5-5, the J call TRBJ2-7; TRBD1 matches 10 bases. CDR1 is SGHKS, CDR2 YYEKEE, per germline (reference sequence). The CDR3 runs 14 residues. The CDR3 coding sequence is TGTGCAGACAGGAAGGGACAGGGGTCCTACGAGCAGTACTTC. This codes for CADRKGQGSYEQYF.

This clone was observed a single time. This rearrangement joins TRBV7-2 to TRBJ1-2, with TRBD1 matching 8 bases. J lost 3 bases, V lost 2 bases, and 2 bases had no gene match. The CDR3 has 14 amino acids. Germline V gene sequence: CDR1 SGHTA, CDR2 FQGNSA. The CDR3, as DNA: TGTGCCAGCAGCTTAACAGGGGGGTACTATGGCTACACCTTC. Protein sequence: CASSLTGGYYGYTF.

The chain carries TRBV7-9 and TRBJ2-5; D is ambiguous. This CDR3 is built from 16 residues. CDR1 is SEHNR, CDR2 FQNEAQ, per germline (reference sequence). V was clipped by 2 bases and J by 2 bases, with 15 bases between them. CDR3 nucleotides: TGTGCCAGCAGCTTAATCCCCGGCGACCTACAAGAGACCCAGTACTTC. Amino acids: CASSLIPGDLQETQYF.